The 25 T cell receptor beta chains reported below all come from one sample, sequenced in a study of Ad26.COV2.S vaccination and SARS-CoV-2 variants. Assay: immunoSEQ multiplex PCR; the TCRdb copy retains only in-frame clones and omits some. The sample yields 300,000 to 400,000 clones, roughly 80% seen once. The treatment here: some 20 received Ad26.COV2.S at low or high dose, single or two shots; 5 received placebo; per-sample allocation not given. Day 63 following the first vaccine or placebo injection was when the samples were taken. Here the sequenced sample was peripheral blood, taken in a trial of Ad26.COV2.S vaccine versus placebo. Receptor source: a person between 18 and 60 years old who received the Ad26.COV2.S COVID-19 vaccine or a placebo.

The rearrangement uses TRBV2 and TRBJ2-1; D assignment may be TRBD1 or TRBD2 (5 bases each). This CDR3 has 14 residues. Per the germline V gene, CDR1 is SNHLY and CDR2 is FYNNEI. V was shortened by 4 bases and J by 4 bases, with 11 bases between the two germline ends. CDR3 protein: CASSAGAPYNEQFF. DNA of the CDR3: TGTGCCAGCAGTGCCGGGGCCCCTTACAATGAGCAGTTCTTC.

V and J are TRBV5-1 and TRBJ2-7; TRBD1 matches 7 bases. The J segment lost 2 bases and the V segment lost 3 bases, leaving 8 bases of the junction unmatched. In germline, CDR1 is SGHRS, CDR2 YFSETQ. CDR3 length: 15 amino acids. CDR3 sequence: CASSSGDSTTYEQYF. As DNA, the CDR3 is TGCGCCAGCAGCTCCGGGGACAGTACCACCTACGAGCAGTACTTC.

The CDR3 coding sequence is TGTGCCAGCAGCCCAGGGCTGGGGGACACTGAAGCTTTCTTT. This codes for CASSPGLGDTEAFF. The chain links TRBV7-2 to TRBJ1-1; tentatively, D is TRBD1 (5 bases). From germline, CDR1 is SGHTA and CDR2 FQGNSA. The CDR3 consists of 14 residues. V was clipped by 5 bases and J by 3 bases, with 13 bases between them.

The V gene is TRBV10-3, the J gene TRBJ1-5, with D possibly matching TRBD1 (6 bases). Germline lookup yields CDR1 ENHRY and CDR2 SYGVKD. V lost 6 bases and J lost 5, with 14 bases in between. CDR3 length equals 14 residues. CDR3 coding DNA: TGTGCCATCAGCCGGGACATAATGGATCAGCCCCAGCATTTT. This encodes CAISRDIMDQPQHF.

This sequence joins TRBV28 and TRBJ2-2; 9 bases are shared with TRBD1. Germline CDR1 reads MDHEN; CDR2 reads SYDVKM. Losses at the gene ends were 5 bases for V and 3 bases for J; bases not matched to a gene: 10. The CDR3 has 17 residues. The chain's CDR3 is CASSANPGQGDTGELFF. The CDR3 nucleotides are TGTGCCAGCAGTGCGAATCCGGGACAGGGTGACACCGGGGAGCTGTTTTTT.

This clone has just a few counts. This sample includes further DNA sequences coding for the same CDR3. Here the CDR3 reads CASSLISGTEAFF. The CDR3 bases are TGTGCCAGCAGCTTAATCTCTGGGACAGAAGCTTTCTTT. This chain connects TRBV7-3 to TRBJ1-1; TRBD1 is a possible D gene (6 bases). The CDR3 extends over 13 amino acids. Trimming stripped 1 base from V and 8 bases from J, with 11 bases between. Germline V gives CDR1 SGHTA, CDR2 FQGTGA.

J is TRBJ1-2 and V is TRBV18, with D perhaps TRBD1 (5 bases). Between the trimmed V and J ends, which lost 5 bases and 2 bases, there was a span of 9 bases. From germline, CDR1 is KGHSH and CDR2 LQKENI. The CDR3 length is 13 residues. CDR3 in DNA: TGTGCCAGCTCAGGGGGAAGCAACTATGGCTACACCTTC. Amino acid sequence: CASSGGSNYGYTF.

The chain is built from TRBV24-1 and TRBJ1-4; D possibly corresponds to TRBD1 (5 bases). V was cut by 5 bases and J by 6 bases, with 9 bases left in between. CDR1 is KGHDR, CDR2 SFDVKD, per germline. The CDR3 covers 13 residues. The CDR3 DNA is TGTGCCACCAGTGCCCCGGGGCATGAAAAACTGTTTTTT. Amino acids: CATSAPGHEKLFF.

The CDR3 region is CASSLGDGNTIYF. CDR3 DNA sequence: TGTGCCAGCAGTCTGGGGGATGGAAACACCATATATTTT. The chain employs TRBV28 and TRBJ1-3; maybe TRBD1 (5 bases). V was pared by 5 bases and J by 3 bases, with 8 bases between. The CDR3 totals 13 residues. CDR1 is MDHEN and CDR2 is SYDVKM in the germline V gene.

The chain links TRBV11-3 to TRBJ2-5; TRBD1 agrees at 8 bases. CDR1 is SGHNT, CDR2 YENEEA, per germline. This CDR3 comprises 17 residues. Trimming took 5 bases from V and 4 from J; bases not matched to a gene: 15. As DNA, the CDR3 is TGTGCCAGCAGCCCCGGACAGGGCAGGGGAACAGGAGAGACCCAGTACTTC. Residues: CASSPGQGRGTGETQYF. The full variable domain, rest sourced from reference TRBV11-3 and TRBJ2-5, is EAGVVQSPRYKIIEKKQPVAFWCNPISGHNTLYWYLQNLGQGPELLIRYENEEAVDDSQLPKDRFSAERLKGVDSTLKIQPAELGDSAVYLCASSPGQGRGTGETQYFGPGTRLLVL.

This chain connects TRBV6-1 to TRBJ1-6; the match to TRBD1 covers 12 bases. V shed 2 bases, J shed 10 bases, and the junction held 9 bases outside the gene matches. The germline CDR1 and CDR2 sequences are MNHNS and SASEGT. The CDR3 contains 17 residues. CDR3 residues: CASSEKSGTGGSSPLHF. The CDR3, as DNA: TGTGCCAGCAGTGAAAAGTCCGGGACAGGGGGCTCATCACCCCTCCACTTT.

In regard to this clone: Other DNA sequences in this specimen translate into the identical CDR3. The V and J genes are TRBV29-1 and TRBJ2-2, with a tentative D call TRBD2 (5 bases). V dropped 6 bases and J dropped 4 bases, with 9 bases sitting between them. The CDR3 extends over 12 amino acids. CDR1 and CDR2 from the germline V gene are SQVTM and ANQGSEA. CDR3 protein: CSVDLATGELFF. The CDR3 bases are TGCAGCGTGGACTTGGCCACCGGGGAGCTGTTTTTT.

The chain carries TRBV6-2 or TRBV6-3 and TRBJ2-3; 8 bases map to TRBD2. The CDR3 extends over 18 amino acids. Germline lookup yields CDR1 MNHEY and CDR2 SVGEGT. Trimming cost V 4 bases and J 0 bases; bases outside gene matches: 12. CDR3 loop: CASSSTPQVAGSTDTQYF. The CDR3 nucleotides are TGTGCCAGCAGTTCAACCCCCCAGGTAGCGGGGAGCACAGATACGCAGTATTTT.

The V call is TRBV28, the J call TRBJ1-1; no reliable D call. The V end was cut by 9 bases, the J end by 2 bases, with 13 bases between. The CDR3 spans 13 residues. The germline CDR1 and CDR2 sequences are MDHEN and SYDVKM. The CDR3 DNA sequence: TGTGCCAGTCCTGCCGCGGGAAACACTGAAGCTTTCTTT. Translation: CASPAAGNTEAFF.

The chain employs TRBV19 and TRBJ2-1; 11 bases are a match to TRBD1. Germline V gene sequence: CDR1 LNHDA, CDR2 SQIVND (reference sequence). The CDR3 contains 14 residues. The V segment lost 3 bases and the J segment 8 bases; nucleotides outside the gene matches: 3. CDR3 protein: CASSIWDRGDEQFF. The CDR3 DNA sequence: TGTGCCAGTAGTATCTGGGACAGGGGGGATGAGCAGTTCTTC.

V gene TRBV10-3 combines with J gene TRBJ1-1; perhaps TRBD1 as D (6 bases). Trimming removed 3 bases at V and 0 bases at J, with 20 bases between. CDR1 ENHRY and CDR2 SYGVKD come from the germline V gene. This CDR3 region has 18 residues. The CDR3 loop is CAISDSNRRGSLNTEAFF. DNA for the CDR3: TGTGCCATCAGTGATTCGAATAGGAGGGGGAGTTTGAACACTGAAGCTTTCTTT.

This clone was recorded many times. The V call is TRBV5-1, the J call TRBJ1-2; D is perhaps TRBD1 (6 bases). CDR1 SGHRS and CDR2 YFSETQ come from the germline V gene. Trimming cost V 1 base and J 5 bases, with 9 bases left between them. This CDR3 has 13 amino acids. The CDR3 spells CASSLSQGYGYTF. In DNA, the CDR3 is TGCGCCAGCAGCTTGAGCCAGGGGTATGGCTACACCTTC.

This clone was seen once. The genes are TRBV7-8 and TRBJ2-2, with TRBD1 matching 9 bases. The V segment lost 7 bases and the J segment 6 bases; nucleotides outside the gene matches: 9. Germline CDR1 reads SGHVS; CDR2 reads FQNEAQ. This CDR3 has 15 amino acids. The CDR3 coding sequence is TGTGCCAGCATCGGAGACAGGGGGATGCCCGGGGAGCTGTTTTTT. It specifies CASIGDRGMPGELFF.

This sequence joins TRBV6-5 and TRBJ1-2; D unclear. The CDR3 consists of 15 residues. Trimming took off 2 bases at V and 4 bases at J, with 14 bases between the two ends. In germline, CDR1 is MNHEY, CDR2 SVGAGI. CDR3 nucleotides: TGTGCCAGCAGTTACCGACCGGAGTGGCGCTATGGCTACACCTTC. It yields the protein CASSYRPEWRYGYTF.

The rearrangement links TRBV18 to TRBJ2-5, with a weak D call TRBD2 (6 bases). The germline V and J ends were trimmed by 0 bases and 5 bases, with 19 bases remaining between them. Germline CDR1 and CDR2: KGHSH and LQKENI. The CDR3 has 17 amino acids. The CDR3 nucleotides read TGTGCCAGCTCACCACCGAGCGGGTTGACACAGATGGAGACCCAGTACTTC. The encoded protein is CASSPPSGLTQMETQYF.

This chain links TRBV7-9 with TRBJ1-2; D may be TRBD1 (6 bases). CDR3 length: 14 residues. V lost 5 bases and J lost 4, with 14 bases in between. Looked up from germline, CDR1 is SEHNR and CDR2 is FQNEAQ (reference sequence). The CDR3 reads CASSRIQGPYGYTF. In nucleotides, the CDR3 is TGTGCCAGCAGCCGTATACAGGGACCCTATGGCTACACCTTC.

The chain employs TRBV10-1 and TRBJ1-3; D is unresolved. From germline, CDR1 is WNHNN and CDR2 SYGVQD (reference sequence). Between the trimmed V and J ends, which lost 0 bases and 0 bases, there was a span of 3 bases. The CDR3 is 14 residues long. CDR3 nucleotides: TGCGCCAGCAGTGAGTCGGACTCTGGAAACACCATATATTTT. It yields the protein CASSESDSGNTIYF.

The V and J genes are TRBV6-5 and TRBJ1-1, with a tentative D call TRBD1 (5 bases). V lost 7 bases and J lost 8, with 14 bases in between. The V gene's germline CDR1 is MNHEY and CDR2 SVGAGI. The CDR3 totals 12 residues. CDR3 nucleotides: TGTGCCAGCAACCAGGGCCCCTACGAAGCTTTCTTT. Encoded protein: CASNQGPYEAFF.

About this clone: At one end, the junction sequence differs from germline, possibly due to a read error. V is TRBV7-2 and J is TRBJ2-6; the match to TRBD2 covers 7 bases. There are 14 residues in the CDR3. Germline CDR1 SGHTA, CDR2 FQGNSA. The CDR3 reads CASSLNAGVNVLTF. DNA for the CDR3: TGTGCCAGCAGCTTAAACGCGGGGGTCAACGTCCTGACTTTC.

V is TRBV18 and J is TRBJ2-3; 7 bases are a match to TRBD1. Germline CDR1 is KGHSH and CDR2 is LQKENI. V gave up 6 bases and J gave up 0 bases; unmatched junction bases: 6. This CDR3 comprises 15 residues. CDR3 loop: CASSKTGASTDTQYF. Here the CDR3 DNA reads TGTGCCAGCTCCAAAACAGGGGCTAGCACAGATACGCAGTATTTT. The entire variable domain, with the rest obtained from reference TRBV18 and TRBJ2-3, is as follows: NAGVMQNPRHLVRRRGQEARLRCSPMKGHSHVYWYRQLPEEGLKFMVYLQKENIIDESGMPKERFSAEFPKEGPSILRIQQVVRGDSAAYFCASSKTGASTDTQYFGPGTRLTVL.